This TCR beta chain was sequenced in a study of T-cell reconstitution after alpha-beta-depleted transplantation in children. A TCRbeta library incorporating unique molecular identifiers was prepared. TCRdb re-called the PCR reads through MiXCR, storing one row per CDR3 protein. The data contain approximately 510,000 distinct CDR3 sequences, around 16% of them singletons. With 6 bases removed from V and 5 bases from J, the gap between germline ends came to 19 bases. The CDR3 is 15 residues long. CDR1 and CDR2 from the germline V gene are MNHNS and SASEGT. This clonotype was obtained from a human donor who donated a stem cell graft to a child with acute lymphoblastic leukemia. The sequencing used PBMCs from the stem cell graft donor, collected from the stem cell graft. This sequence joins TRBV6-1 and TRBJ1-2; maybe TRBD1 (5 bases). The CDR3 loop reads CASRDSLIAGYGYTF. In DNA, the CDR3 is TGTGCCAGCAGAGACAGCCTAATCGCCGGATATGGCTACACCTTC.